This T cell receptor beta chain was sequenced for a study of T cells after posttransplantation cyclophosphamide. Germline lookup yields CDR1 SQVTM and CDR2 ANQGSEA. V trimming: 7 bases; J trimming: 8 bases; junction bases outside the gene matches: 13. The CDR3 is 13 amino acids. The protocol was immunoSEQ multiplex PCR, while the TCRdb copy is restricted to in-frame clones and leaves out a portion. The sample has approximately 45,000 clones; approximately 90% are singletons. Sequenced sample: PBMCs. The rearrangement links TRBV29-1 to TRBJ1-2, with 7 bases lining up with TRBD1. The sequence came from a woman between 50 and 59 years old in good health and a related stem cell transplant donor. CDR3 coding DNA: TGCAGCGCCGCGCCGGACACAGGGGAAGGCTACACCTTC. Translation: CSAAPDTGEGYTF. Full variable domain (remainder filled in from reference TRBV29-1 and TRBJ1-2): SAVISQKPSRDICQRGTSLTIQCQVDSQVTMMFWYRQQPGQSLTLIATANQGSEATYESGFVIDKFPISRPNLTFSTLTVSNMSPEDSSIYLCSAAPDTGEGYTFGSGTRLTVV.